This T cell receptor (beta chain) is drawn from a study of cytomegalovirus exposure and HLA in healthy donors. CDR3 length equals 13 residues. Trimming cost V 2 bases and J 2 bases, with 4 bases left between them. In germline, CDR1 is WNHNN, CDR2 SYGVQD (reference sequence). The PCR had 60 Vbeta and 13 Jbeta primers. The data were produced by immunoSEQ multiplex PCR, yet TCRdb's version contains in-frame clones alone and is incomplete. The profile shows approximately 77,000 clones, more than 65% of them singletons. The sequenced sample was PBMCs. The rearrangement uses TRBV10-1 and TRBJ1-5, with D hard to call. The TCR was taken from a male donor in good health and CMV-seropositive. The CDR3, as DNA: TGCGCCAGCAGTGAGACTGGCAATCAGCCCCAGCATTTT. It codes for CASSETGNQPQHF.